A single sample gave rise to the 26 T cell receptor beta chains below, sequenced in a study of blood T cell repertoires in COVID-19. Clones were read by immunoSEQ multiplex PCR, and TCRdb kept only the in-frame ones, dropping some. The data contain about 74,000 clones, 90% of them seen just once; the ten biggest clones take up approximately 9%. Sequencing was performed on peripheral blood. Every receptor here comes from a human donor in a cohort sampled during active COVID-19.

The CDR3 loop is CASSYVTQGLTYNEQFF. The CDR3 bases are TGTGCCAGCAGCTACGTAACACAGGGGCTGACCTACAATGAGCAGTTCTTC. The chain uses TRBV7-9 and TRBJ2-1, with 7 bases matching TRBD1. CDR1 and CDR2 (germline): SEHNR, FQNEAQ (reference sequence). Trimming cost V 4 bases and J 2 bases; bases outside gene matches: 11. The CDR3 has 17 amino acids. Looking up the rest from reference TRBV7-9 and TRBJ2-1 gives the full variable domain: DTGVSQNPRHKITKRGQNVTFRCDPISEHNRLYWYRQTLGQGPEFLTYFQNEAQLEKSRLLSDRFSAERPKGSFSTLEIQRTEQGDSAMYLCASSYVTQGLTYNEQFFGPGTRLTVL.

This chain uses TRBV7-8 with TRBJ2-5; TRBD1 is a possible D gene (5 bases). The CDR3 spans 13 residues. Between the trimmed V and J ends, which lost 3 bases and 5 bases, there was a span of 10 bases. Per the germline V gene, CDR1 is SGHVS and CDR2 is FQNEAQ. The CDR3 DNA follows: TGTGCCAGCAGCTTCCCAGGGAAGGAGACCCAGTACTTC. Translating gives CASSFPGKETQYF.

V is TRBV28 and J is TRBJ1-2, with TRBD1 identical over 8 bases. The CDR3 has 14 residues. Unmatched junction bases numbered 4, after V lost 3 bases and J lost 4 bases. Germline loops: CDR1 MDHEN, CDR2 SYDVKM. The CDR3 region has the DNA TGTGCCAGCAGTTTTACCGGGACAGGCTATGGCTACACCTTC. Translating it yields CASSFTGTGYGYTF.

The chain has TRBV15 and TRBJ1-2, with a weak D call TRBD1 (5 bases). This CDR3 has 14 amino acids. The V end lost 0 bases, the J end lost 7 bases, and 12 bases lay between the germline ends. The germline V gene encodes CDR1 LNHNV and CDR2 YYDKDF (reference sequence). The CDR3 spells CATSREVQGGGYTF. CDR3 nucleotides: TGTGCCACCAGCAGAGAAGTGCAGGGAGGTGGCTACACCTTC.

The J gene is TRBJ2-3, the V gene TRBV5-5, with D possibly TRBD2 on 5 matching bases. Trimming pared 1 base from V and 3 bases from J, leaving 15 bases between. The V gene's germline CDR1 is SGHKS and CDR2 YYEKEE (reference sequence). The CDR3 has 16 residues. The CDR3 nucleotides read TGTGCCAGCAGCTTGTCGGGGATAGTGGGGACAGATACGCAGTATTTT. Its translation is CASSLSGIVGTDTQYF.

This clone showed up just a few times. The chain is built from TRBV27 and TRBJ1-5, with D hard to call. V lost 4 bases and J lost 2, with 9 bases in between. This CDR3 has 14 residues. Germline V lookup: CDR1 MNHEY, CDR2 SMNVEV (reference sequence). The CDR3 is CASSSGLGNQPQHF. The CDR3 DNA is TGTGCCAGCAGTTCAGGTTTAGGCAATCAGCCCCAGCATTTT.

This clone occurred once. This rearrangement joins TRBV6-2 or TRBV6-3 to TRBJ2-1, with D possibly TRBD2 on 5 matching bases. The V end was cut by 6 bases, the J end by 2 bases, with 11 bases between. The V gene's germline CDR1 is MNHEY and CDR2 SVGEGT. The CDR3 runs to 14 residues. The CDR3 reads CASSLARTYNEQFF. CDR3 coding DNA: TGTGCCAGCAGCTTAGCGAGGACCTACAATGAGCAGTTCTTC.

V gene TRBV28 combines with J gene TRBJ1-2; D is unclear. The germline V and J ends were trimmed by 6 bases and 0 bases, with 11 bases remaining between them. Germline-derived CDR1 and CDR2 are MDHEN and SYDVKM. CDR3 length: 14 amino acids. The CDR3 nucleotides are TGTGCCAGCAGCCGAAGGAGGTCTAACTATGGCTACACCTTC. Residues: CASSRRRSNYGYTF.

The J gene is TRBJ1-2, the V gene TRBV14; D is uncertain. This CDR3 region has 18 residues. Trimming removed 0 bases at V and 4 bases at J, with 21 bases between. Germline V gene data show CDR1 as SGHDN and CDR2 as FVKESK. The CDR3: CASSQDMSFGVGLYGYTF. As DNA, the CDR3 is TGTGCCAGCAGCCAAGATATGAGTTTTGGTGTCGGACTCTATGGCTACACCTTC. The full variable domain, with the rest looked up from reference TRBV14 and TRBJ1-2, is EAGVTQFPSHSVIEKGQTVTLRCDPISGHDNLYWYRRVMGKEIKFLLHFVKESKQDESGMPNNRFLAERTGGTYSTLKVQPAELEDSGVYFCASSQDMSFGVGLYGYTFGSGTRLTVV.

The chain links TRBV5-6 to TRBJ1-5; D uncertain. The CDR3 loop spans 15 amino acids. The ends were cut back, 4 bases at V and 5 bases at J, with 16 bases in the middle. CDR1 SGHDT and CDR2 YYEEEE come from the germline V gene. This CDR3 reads CASSTLGERDQPQHF. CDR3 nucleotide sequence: TGTGCCAGCAGCACCCTCGGGGAGAGGGATCAGCCCCAGCATTTT.

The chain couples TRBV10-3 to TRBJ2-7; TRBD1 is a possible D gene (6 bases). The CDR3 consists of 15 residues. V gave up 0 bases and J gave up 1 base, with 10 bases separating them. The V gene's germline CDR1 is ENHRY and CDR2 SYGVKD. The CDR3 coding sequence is TGTGCCATCAGTGAGTCTTGGCAGGGGTCCTACGAGCAGTACTTC. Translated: CAISESWQGSYEQYF.

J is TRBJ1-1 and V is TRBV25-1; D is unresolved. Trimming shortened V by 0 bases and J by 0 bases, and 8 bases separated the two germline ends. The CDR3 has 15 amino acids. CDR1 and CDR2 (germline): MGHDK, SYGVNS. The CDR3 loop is CASSEYGDMNTEAFF. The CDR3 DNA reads TGTGCCAGCAGTGAATATGGAGATATGAACACTGAAGCTTTCTTT.

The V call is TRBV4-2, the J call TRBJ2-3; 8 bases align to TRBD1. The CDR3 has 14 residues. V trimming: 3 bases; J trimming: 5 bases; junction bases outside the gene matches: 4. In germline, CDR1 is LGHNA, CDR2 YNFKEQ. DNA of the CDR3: TGTGCCAGCAGCCAGGACAGGGCCGGAGATACGCAGTATTTT. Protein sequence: CASSQDRAGDTQYF.

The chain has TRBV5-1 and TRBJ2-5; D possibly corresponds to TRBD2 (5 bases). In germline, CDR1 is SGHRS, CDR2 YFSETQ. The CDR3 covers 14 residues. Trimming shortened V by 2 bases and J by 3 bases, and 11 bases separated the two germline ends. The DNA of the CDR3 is TGCGCCAGCAGCTTTTCCGGGATTGAAGAGACCCAGTACTTC. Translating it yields CASSFSGIEETQYF.

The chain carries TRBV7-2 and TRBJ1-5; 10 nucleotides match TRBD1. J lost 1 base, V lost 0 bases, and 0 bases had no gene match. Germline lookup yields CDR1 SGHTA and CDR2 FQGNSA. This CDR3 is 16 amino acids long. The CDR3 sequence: CASSLAGQGSNQPQHF. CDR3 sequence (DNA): TGTGCCAGCAGCTTAGCGGGACAGGGGAGCAATCAGCCCCAGCATTTT.

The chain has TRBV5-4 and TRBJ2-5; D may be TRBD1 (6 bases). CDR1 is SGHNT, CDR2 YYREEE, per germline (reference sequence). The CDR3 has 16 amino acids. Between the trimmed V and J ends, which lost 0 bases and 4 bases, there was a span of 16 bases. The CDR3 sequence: CASSLDRVDTGETQYF. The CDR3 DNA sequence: TGTGCCAGCAGCTTGGACAGGGTAGATACAGGAGAGACCCAGTACTTC.

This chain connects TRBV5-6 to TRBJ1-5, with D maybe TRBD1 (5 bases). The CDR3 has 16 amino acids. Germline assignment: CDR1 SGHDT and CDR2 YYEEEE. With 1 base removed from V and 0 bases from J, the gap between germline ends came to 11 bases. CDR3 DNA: TGTGCCAGCAGCTTGCTGACAGACCGTAGCAATCAGCCCCAGCATTTT. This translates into CASSLLTDRSNQPQHF.

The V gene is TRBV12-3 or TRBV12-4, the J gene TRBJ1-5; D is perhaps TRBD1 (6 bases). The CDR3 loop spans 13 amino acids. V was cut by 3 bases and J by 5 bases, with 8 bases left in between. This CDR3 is CASSFSGDQPQHF. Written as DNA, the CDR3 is TGTGCCAGCAGTTTTTCAGGGGATCAGCCCCAGCATTTT.

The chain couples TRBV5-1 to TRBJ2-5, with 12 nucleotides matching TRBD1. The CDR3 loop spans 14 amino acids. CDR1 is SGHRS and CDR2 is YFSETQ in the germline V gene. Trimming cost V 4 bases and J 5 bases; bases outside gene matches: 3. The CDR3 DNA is TGCGCCAGCAGCGGGACAGGGGGCCTGGAGACCCAGTACTTC. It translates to CASSGTGGLETQYF.

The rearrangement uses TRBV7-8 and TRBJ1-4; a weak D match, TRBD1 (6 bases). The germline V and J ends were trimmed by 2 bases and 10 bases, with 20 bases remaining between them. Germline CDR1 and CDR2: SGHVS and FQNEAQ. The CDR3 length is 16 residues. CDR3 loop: CASSLTKEIGGGKLFF. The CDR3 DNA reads TGTGCCAGCAGCTTAACAAAAGAAATAGGGGGTGGAAAACTGTTTTTT.

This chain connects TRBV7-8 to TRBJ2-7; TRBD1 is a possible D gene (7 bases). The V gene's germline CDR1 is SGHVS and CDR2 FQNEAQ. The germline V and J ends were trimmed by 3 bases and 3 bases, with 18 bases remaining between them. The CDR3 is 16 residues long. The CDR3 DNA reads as TGTGCCAGCAGCTTTCGGCGGAGGGGGCCCAACTACGAGCAGTACTTC. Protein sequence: CASSFRRRGPNYEQYF.

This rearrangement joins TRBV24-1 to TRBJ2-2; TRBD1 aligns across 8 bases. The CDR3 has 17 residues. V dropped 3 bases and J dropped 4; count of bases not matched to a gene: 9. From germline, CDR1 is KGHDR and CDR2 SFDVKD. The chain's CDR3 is CATSDQRTGTGTGELFF. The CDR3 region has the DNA TGTGCCACCAGTGATCAACGGACAGGGACCGGCACCGGGGAGCTGTTTTTT.

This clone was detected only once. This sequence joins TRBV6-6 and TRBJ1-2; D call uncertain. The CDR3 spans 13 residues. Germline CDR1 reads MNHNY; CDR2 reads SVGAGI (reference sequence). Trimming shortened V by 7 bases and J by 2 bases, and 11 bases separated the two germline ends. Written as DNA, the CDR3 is TGTGCCAGCACTTCGCAGGAAAACTATGGCTACACCTTC. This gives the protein CASTSQENYGYTF.

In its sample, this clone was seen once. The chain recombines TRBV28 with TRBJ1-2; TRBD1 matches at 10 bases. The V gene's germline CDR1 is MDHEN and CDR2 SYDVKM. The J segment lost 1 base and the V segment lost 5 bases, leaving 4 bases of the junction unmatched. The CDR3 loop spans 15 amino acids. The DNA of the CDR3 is TGTGCCAGCAGTGGCTGGACAGGGGGTAACTATGGCTACACCTTC. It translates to CASSGWTGGNYGYTF.

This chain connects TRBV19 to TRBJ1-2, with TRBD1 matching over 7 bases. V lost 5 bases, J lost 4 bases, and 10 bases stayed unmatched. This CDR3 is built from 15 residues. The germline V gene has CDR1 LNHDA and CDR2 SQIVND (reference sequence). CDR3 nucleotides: TGTGCCAGTAGTCCCGGCCGGGACAGTAGCTATGGCTACACCTTC. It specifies CASSPGRDSSYGYTF. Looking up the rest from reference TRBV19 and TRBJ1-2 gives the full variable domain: DGGITQSPKYLFRKEGQNVTLSCEQNLNHDAMYWYRQDPGQGLRLIYYSQIVNDFQKGDIAEGYSVSREKKESFPLTVTSAQKNPTAFYLCASSPGRDSSYGYTFGSGTRLTVV.

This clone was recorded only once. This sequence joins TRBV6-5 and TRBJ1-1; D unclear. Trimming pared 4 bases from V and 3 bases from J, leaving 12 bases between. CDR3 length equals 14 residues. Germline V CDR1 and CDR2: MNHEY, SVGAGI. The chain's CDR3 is CASSSRGRDTEAFF. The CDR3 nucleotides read TGTGCCAGCAGTTCTCGGGGTAGGGACACTGAAGCTTTCTTT.